This entry concerns a single T cell receptor beta chain. Its antigen remains undetermined. Base quality data are lacking; no much larger clone is found one base away. The CDR3 regions of human TCRbeta chains were subjected to immunosequencing. The paper's data handling went like this. TCRs in the repertoires were matched against a reference library of SARS-CoV-2-specific TCRs that had been generated with the MIRA antigen-specificity platform. Breadth meant the fraction of unique TCRs that were SARS-CoV-2-associated, whereas depth meant the fraction of total T cells that were SARS-CoV-2-associated. Using the MIRA data, each spike-specific TCR was mapped to the spike region that the TCR reacts to and placed in a CD4 or CD8 class. Log10-transformed breadth and depth values were compared by one-way ANOVA with Sidak's multiple comparisons tests. TCRdb stores this immuneACCESS table with in-frame sequences only. Part of the clones is absent; in the studies checked, under half of the shortfall reflects unresolved V genes, and no reason is known for the rest. The D gene and trimming were derived from the DNA, and the V and J assignments and clone size from that table. The sample has 200,000 to 250,000 clones on record, about 94% of them singletons. The top ten hold over 1.5% of the sample.

The entry originates in a study of T cell responses to AZD1222 COVID-19 vaccine (dated by TCRdb to about 2021). Regarding the research as a whole: A total of 230 to 250 trial participants underwent TCR sequencing, of whom about 200 had received two doses of AZD1222 and 26 had received two doses of the MenACWY control vaccine. Trial participants were enrolled by age into 18-55, 56-69 and 70-plus year subgroups, with around 150, 28 and 57 TCR-sequenced participants respectively. Paper-wide results and their limitations: The vaccine-associated CD4 TCRs covered the entire spike protein, and the dominant responses fell in regions 160-218 and 743-854. The 56-69-year group was small, and its depth increase did not reach significance, likely because of low power. Most participants were white British and females outnumbered males, and the authors suggested that clonal diversity may have been underestimated. Conclusions about previously exposed vaccinees were limited because only six AZD1222 recipients were SARS-CoV-2 seropositive at baseline. A significant rise in spike-specific TCR breadth and depth was observed after two AZD1222 doses relative to day 0 and relative to MenACWY recipients. Epitopes outside the regions mutated in the B.1.351 and B.1.1.7 variants were reportedly recognized by nearly half of the unique spike-specific TCRs. Because no day 14 peak-response samples were available, the repertoires could be characterized only after the peak T cell response.

The germline V gene encodes CDR1 PRHDT and CDR2 FYEKMQ (reference sequence). From cysteine to phenylalanine, the CDR3 is 15 amino acids long. Solely the CDR3 DNA is kept, with 45 bases framed from the first base. The germline V and J ends show losses of 6 bases and 4 bases respectively, and no gene match explains 9 bases of the junction. What this sample's time point label stands for: about 28 days (+/-7) after the second vaccine dose. What the treatment or condition label conveys for this sample: meningococcal conjugate vaccine given as trial control. Vaccinee samples were obtained from the UK trials COV001 and COV002, which included a single-blind randomized controlled phase 2/3 trial of AZD1222 (ChAdOx1 nCoV-19) in healthy adults. Trial participant PBMC samples were collected at day 0 and day 28 after the second dose for TCRbeta chain sequencing.

Sequenced material: peripheral blood, taken 28 days after the second dose of the MenACWY control vaccine. Recombination connected TRBV13 to TRBJ2-3; the junction holds 8 bases that match TRBD1. The receptor was isolated from an adult who received the MenACWY meningococcal vaccine as a control. CDR3 reads: CASSPRTGTADTQYF. The bases read TGTGCCAGCAGTCCCAGGACAGGGACTGCAGATACGCAGTATTTT.